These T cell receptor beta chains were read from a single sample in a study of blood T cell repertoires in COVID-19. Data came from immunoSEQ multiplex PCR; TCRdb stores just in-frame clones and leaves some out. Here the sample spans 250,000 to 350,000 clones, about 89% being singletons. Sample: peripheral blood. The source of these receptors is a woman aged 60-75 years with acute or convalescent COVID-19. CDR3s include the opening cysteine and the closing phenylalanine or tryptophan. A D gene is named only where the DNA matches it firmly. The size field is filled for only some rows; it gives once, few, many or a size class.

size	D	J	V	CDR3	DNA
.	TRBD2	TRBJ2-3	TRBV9	CASSPRDYSTDTQYF	TGTGCCAGCAGCCCCCGGGACTACTCCACAGATACGCAGTATTTT
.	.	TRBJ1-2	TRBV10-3	CAISDDGHYTF	TGTGCCATCAGTGATGACGGACACTACACCTTC
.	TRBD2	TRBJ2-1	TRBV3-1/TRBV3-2	CASSQDNERGDYEQFF	TGTGCCAGCAGCCAAGACAACGAGCGGGGGGACTATGAGCAGTTCTTC
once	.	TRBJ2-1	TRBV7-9	CASSLVAGEQFF	TGTGCCAGCAGCTTAGTGGCAGGGGAGCAGTTCTTC
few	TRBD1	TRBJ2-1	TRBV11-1	CASTPWGAGGGAEQFF	TGTGCCAGCACCCCATGGGGGGCAGGGGGCGGAGCTGAGCAGTTCTTC
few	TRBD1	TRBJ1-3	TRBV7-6	CASSWDRGVFGNTIYF	TGTGCCAGCAGCTGGGACAGGGGGGTTTTCGGAAACACCATATATTTT
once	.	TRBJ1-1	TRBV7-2	CASSRQTVNTEAFF	TGTGCCAGCAGCAGACAGACGGTGAACACTGAAGCTTTCTTT
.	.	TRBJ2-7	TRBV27	CASSFYGAYEQYF	TGTGCCAGCAGTTTCTATGGAGCCTACGAGCAGTACTTC
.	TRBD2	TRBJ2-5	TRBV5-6	CASAGLAITQETQYF	TGTGCCAGCGCCGGACTAGCCATTACCCAAGAGACCCAGTACTTC
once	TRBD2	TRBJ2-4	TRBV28	CASSFGSGANIQYF	TGTGCCAGCAGTTTCGGTAGCGGGGCGAACATTCAGTACTTC
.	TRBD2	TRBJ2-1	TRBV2	CASSEGEGEQFF	TGTGCCAGCAGTGAAGGGGAGGGTGAGCAGTTCTTC
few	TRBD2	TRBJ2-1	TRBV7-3	CASSPEAGGLYNEQFF	TGTGCCAGCAGCCCCGAAGCGGGAGGGCTTTACAATGAGCAGTTCTTC
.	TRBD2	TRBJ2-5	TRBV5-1	CASSPQLAGGPRETQYF	TGCGCCAGCAGCCCCCAACTAGCGGGAGGGCCACGGGAGACCCAGTACTTC
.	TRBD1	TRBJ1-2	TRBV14	CASSPDRVYGYTF	TGTGCCAGCAGCCCGGACAGGGTCTATGGCTACACCTTC
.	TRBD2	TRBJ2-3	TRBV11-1	CASSLNGGSPDTQYF	TGTGCCAGCAGCTTAAACGGGGGGAGCCCAGATACGCAGTATTTT
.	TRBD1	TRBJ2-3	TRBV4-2	CASSQDWGGTGAYTQYF	TGTGCCAGCAGCCAAGACTGGGGAGGGACAGGGGCTTATACGCAGTATTTT
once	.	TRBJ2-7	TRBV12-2	CASRLGLPTRGSSYEQYF	TGTGCAAGTCGCTTAGGCCTCCCTACGCGGGGGAGTTCCTACGAGCAGTACTTC
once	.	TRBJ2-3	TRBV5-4	CASSASTDTQYF	TGTGCCAGCAGCGCGAGCACAGATACGCAGTATTTT
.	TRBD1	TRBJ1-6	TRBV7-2	CASSLGGQGHNSPLHF	TGTGCCAGCAGCTTAGGAGGACAGGGGCATAATTCACCCCTCCACTTT
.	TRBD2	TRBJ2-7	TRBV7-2	CASSSSAGLYEQYF	TGTGCCAGCAGCTCCTCAGCGGGGCTCTACGAGCAGTACTTC
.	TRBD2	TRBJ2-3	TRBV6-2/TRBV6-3	CASSSHGLAGGRNTQYF	TGTGCCAGCAGCTCCCACGGACTAGCGGGGGGGAGGAATACGCAGTATTTT
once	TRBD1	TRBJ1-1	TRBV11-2	CASSSRQGRTEAFF	TGTGCCAGCAGCTCTAGACAGGGGCGTACTGAAGCTTTCTTT
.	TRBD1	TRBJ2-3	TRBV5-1	CASSLVGRGPDTQYF	TGCGCCAGCAGCTTGGTTGGTAGGGGGCCAGATACGCAGTATTTT
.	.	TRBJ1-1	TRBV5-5	CASSLRGSGDTEAFF	TGTGCCAGCAGCTTGCGTGGGTCCGGGGACACTGAAGCTTTCTTT
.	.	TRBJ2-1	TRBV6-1	CASSEVRVFYNEQFF	TGTGCCAGCAGTGAAGTGCGGGTCTTCTACAATGAGCAGTTCTTC
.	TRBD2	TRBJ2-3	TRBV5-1	CASSSTSARTDTQYF	TGCGCCAGCAGCTCTACTAGCGCGAGGACAGATACGCAGTATTTT
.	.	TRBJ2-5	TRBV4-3	CASSHAIRSGTQYF	TGCGCCAGCAGCCACGCTATACGGTCCGGGACCCAGTACTTC
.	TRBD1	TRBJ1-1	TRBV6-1	CASSEEQGAGTEAFF	TGTGCCAGCAGTGAAGAACAGGGGGCAGGGACTGAAGCTTTCTTT